This entry is about one TCR beta chain. The data originate from a study of blood T cell repertoires in COVID-19. Study in general: Spain, Italy and the United States supplied samples that represented acute and convalescent COVID-19. PBMCs, B-cell-depleted T cells, or T cells were the source of the cDNA or gDNA that made up the material.

CDR1 MDHEN and CDR2 SYDVKM come from the germline V gene. The trim removed 2 bases at V and 4 bases at J, leaving 6 bases unmatched. This CDR3 has 15 residues. Original data processing: By means of reference gene primer amplification, nucleated cell counts were estimated. Libraries were prepared by immunoSEQ multiplex PCR; TCRdb keeps only in-frame clonotypes and omits some of them. That table supplies the V and J calls and clone size; D and trimming were determined from the DNA. The data hold some 120,000 clones, with around 88% observed a single time. The source is a man aged 80 or over with active or convalescent COVID-19. The chain combines TRBV28 with TRBJ1-2; 8 bases are shared with TRBD1. The sample consisted of peripheral blood. CDR3 protein: CASSLDRGLSYGYTF. The CDR3 DNA reads as TGTGCCAGCAGTTTAGACAGGGGTCTGAGCTATGGCTACACCTTC.